This T cell receptor (beta chain) was documented in a study of sequential checkpoint blockade in melanoma. Study as a whole: Arm A got nivolumab then ipilimumab; arm B the reverse, 1:1. Each arm's sequence ended with maintenance nivolumab.

Only one count was recorded for this clone. Profiled with immunoSEQ multiplex PCR; TCRdb holds only in-frame clones, not every one. The sample lists under 20,000 clones, just over 70% occurring once. Treatment denoted: randomized to nivolumab then ipilimumab (arm A) or the reverse (arm B). DNA-damaging chemotherapy had not been given to any patient beforehand. PBMC sorting kept live CD3+CD8+ cells without CD19 or CD56. The material sequenced was CD8+ T cells sorted from blood (inferred from file names), taken from a patient given nivolumab and ipilimumab in sequence. The clonotype was recovered from a human donor with melanoma.

The CDR3, as DNA: TGTGCCAGTAGTATTGGCGGGACAGGGAACTACGAGCAGTACTTC. Protein sequence: CASSIGGTGNYEQYF. V usage is TRBV19 and J usage is TRBJ2-5, with TRBD1 matching over 9 bases. The J call may be incorrect, as the DNA end agrees better with TRBJ2-7. The CDR3 sequence is 15 residues long. Germline V gives CDR1 LNHDA, CDR2 SQIVND (reference sequence).